This TCR beta chain was found in a study of chemoradiotherapy in HPV16-positive cancers. Whole-study context: Candidate HPV-specific T-cell clones and common TCR motifs came from functional assays in a couple of HPV16-positive patients. Study-level points and caveats: Candidate HPV-specific clones and E7-related TCR motifs grew in tumor during treatment.

Measured with immunoSEQ multiplex PCR; TCRdb has only the in-frame clones, and not every one. Of 4,000 to 5,000 clones in the sample, 90% to 95% were seen once. Germline V gene lookup returns CDR1 SGHVS and CDR2 FNYEAQ. Trimming pared 9 bases from V and 4 bases from J, leaving 4 bases between. The CDR3 sequence is 10 residues long. As regards this clone: Its antigen is not known.

This sequence was found in a human donor with HPV-associated anogenital cancer. This chain connects TRBV7-6 to TRBJ1-3; D remains ambiguous. This sample was obtained from a patient who underwent chemoradiotherapy. The CDR3 nucleotides read TGTGCCAGTGGCGGAAACACCATATATTTT. It is translated as CASGGNTIYF.